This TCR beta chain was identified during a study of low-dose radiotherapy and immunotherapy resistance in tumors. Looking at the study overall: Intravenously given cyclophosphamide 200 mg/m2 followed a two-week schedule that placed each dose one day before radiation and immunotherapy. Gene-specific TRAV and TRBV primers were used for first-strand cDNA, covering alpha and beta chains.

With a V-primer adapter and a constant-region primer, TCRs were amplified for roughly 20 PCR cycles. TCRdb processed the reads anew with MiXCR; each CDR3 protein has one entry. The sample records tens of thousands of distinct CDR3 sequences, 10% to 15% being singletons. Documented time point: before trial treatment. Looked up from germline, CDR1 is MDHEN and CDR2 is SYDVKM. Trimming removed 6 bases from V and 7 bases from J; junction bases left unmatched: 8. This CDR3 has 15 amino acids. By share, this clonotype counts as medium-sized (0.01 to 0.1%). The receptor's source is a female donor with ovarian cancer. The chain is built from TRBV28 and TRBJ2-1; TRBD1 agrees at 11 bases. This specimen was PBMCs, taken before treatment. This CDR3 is CASRVPGQGVNEQFF. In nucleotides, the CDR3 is TGTGCCAGCAGGGTACCGGGACAGGGGGTGAATGAGCAGTTCTTC. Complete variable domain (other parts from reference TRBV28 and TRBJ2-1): DVKVTQSSRYLVKRTGEKVFLECVQDMDHENMFWYRQDPGLGLRLIYFSYDVKMKEKGDIPEGYSVSREKKERFSLILESASTNQTSMYLCASRVPGQGVNEQFFGPGTRLTVL.